This T cell receptor (beta chain) originates from a study of cytomegalovirus exposure and HLA in healthy donors (dated 2017 in TCRdb). Concerning the study at large: A later analysis indicated that the 95 to 150 validation repertoires were generated on the platform also employed for the 700 or so repertoires of the first cohort. Besides the first cohort of hundreds of subjects, a separate validation cohort made up of 120 different subjects was used. The aim of the study was to test whether cataloging public T cell receptors could identify signatures of past pathogen exposure. The study combined high-throughput TCR immunosequencing, statistical association of individual TCRs with disease status, and machine learning to predict cytomegalovirus infection status.

Results and caveats for the whole study, not just this receptor: A later analysis had no HLA typing for the validation cohort, so co-occurrence there was scored across all 130 or so repertoires. Three of the identified cytomegalovirus-associated TCR beta chains were confirmed in vitro to be specific for cytomegalovirus antigens. The study listed over 150 TCR beta chains as associated with cytomegalovirus. In a later analysis, TCRs clustered in the first cohort were found to also tend to co-occur in the roughly 120 validation repertoires, with approximately 95% of cluster scores above 0. Cytomegalovirus status was reported to be diagnosed by the classifier with high specificity and sensitivity in both the original and validation cohorts. According to the authors, the approach could potentially be generalized to other disease states and immunological phenotypes. Most TCR sequences were seen in very few donors, while some public TCRs were found in many individuals.

About this clone: Its antigen remains unidentified. Base qualities were left out, and no much larger clone turns up one base away.

The donors belonged to the validation cohort of 120 subjects, which was separate from the roughly 700-subject first cohort. Receptors were amplified or captured by the immunoSEQ multiplex PCR assay. As for how the authors treated the data: A statistical classification framework was built to diagnose cytomegalovirus status from the catalog of TCR beta chain sequences. As stored in TCRdb, this immuneACCESS dataset retains in-frame rearrangements with V and J assigned. A fraction of the clones does not appear; measured against another copy, unresolved V genes explain less than half of the discrepancy, and the remainder lacks a known reason. From that table come the V and J calls and clone size; the DNA was used to work out D and trimming. The sample records some 260,000 clones, approximately 84% of which are singletons. The ten largest clones take up approximately 12% of the sample. From cysteine to phenylalanine, the CDR3 is 15 amino acids long. Only the CDR3 DNA is retained, 45 bases long and in frame from the first base. CDR1 and CDR2 are read off the germline V gene (reference sequence) as SGHNT and YYREEE. The junction shows trimming of 1 base on V and 5 bases on J, plus 12 bases between the germline ends.

Specimen: PBMCs. This receptor was obtained from a man between 18 and 29 years old in good health and CMV-seropositive. The V gene is TRBV5-4 and the J gene is TRBJ2-2, with the D call perhaps TRBD1 or TRBD2, each one matching 5 bases. The bases are TGTGCCAGCAGCTTGAAGACGGGGCAGACCGGGGAGCTGTTTTTT. Its translation is CASSLKTGQTGELFF.